One sample yielded the 4 T cell receptor beta chains listed below, sequenced in a study of T cell repertoires in cytomegalovirus infection. TCRdb redid the calling of the reads with MiXCR, one entry per CDR3 protein. Of over 250,000 distinct CDR3 sequences in the sample, about 20% were seen once. No antigen has been assigned to these receptors. Here the sequenced sample was cultured PBMCs, taken from culture after CMV antigen stimulation. The receptors shown here come from a human donor in good health (CMV status not recorded). Some clones in this sample may be carry-over from other donors' samples.

This sequence joins TRBV19 and TRBJ2-3; the D is unclear. V lost 7 bases, J lost 5 bases, and 13 bases lay in between. Looked up from germline, CDR1 is LNHDA and CDR2 is SQIVND (reference sequence). This CDR3 has 13 amino acids. CDR3 bases: TGTGCCAGTACCCCAGAAACTCGAGATACGCAGTATTTT. This encodes CASTPETRDTQYF.

This chain connects TRBV7-6 to TRBJ1-2; no firm D call. Germline CDR1 SGHVS, CDR2 FNYEAQ. V dropped 1 base and J dropped 4 bases, with 7 bases sitting between them. The CDR3 runs to 13 residues. The CDR3 DNA sequence: TGTGCCAGCAGCTTAGGGATCGGCTATGGCTACACCTTC. The encoded protein is CASSLGIGYGYTF.

Many counts were recorded for this clonotype. V is TRBV7-2 and J is TRBJ2-5; 8 bases fit TRBD1. J lost 4 bases, V lost 6 bases, and 4 bases had no gene match. This CDR3 region has 13 residues. Germline lookup yields CDR1 SGHTA and CDR2 FQGNSA. The CDR3 DNA follows: TGTGCCAGCAGGGACAGGGATAGAGAGACCCAGTACTTC. This encodes CASRDRDRETQYF.

This clonotype was picked up a small number of times. The V call is TRBV6-5, the J call TRBJ1-5; 9 bases align to TRBD1. Losses at the gene ends were 2 bases for V and 1 base for J; bases not matched to a gene: 0. This CDR3 has 15 residues. The germline CDR1 and CDR2 sequences are MNHEY and SVGAGI. The CDR3 DNA follows: TGTGCCAGCAGTTACGGGACAGGGAGCAATCAGCCCCAGCATTTT. Amino acid sequence: CASSYGTGSNQPQHF.